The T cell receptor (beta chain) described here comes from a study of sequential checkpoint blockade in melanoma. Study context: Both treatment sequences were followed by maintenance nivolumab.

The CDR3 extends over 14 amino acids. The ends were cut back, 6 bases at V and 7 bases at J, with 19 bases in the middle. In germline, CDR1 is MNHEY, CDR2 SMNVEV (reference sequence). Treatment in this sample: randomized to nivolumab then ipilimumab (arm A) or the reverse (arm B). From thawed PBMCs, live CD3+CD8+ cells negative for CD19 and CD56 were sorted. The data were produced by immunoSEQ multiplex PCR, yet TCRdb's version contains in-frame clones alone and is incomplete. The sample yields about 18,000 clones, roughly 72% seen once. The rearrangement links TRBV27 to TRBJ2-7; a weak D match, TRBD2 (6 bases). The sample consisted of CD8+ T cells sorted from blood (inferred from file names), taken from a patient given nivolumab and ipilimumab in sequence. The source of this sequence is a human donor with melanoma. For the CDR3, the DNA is TGTGCCAGCAGGGAGGGAGTAAATACGGGGGAGCAGTACTTC. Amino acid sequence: CASREGVNTGEQYF.